These 18 T cell receptor beta chains were all obtained from the same sample, sequenced in a study of cytomegalovirus exposure and HLA in healthy donors. PCR was performed using 60 Vbeta and 13 Jbeta primers. Sequencing used immunoSEQ multiplex PCR; TCRdb keeps in-frame clones, though not all of them. The sample holds approximately 84,000 clones, 78% seen once. Input material: PBMCs. All receptors come from a male donor in good health and CMV-seropositive.

V is TRBV9 and J is TRBJ2-2; D call uncertain. The V and J ends lost 2 bases and 3 bases respectively, with 11 bases between them. Germline CDR1 and CDR2: SGDLS and YYNGEE. The CDR3 contains 15 residues. The CDR3 nucleotides are TGTGCCAGCAGCGTTTTTACAGCCCACACCGGGGAGCTGTTTTTT. Translated: CASSVFTAHTGELFF.

DNA of the CDR3: TGTGCCAGCAGTCGAAACGGCGAGGACGAGCAGTACTTC. It encodes CASSRNGEDEQYF. The rearrangement joins TRBV6-6 to TRBJ2-7; D remains ambiguous. The ends were cut back, 5 bases at V and 5 bases at J, with 13 bases in the middle. Germline CDR1 MNHNY, CDR2 SVGAGI (reference sequence). The CDR3 has 13 residues.

The genes are TRBV29-1 and TRBJ2-7; weak D call: TRBD2 (6 bases). CDR3 length equals 14 residues. Germline loops: CDR1 SQVTM, CDR2 ANQGSEA. V lost 3 bases, J lost 0 bases, and 12 bases lay in between. In DNA, the CDR3 is TGCAGCGTTGATACTGGGGGGATCTCCTACGAGCAGTACTTC. Protein: CSVDTGGISYEQYF.

The chain recombines TRBV28 with TRBJ2-7; tentative D call: TRBD1 (7 bases). Germline CDR1 is MDHEN and CDR2 is SYDVKM. Trimming removed 3 bases at V and 3 bases at J, with 15 bases between. The CDR3 has 15 residues. CDR3 residues: CASSFVRGALYEQYF. The CDR3 coding sequence is TGTGCCAGCAGTTTCGTCAGGGGGGCGCTCTACGAGCAGTACTTC.

The V call is TRBV19, the J call TRBJ2-3, with D possibly TRBD1 on 6 matching bases. Germline V gives CDR1 LNHDA, CDR2 SQIVND (reference sequence). With 5 bases removed from V and 4 bases from J, the gap between germline ends came to 13 bases. CDR3 size: 14 residues. CDR3 DNA sequence: TGTGCCAGTAGTCGGGACACGCCTCCAGATACGCAGTATTTT. Encoded protein: CASSRDTPPDTQYF.

There are a few counts of this clone. The chain carries TRBV18 and TRBJ1-5, with 8 bases identical to TRBD1. Germline values: CDR1 KGHSH, CDR2 LQKENI. V shed 1 base, J shed 0 bases, and the junction held 8 bases outside the gene matches. This CDR3 is built from 18 residues. The chain's CDR3 is CASSPRPTTGDSNQPQHF. The CDR3 coding sequence is TGTGCCAGCTCACCACGACCCACGACAGGGGATAGCAATCAGCCCCAGCATTTT. The complete variable domain, with remaining parts taken from reference TRBV18 and TRBJ1-5, reads NAGVMQNPRHLVRRRGQEARLRCSPMKGHSHVYWYRQLPEEGLKFMVYLQKENIIDESGMPKERFSAEFPKEGPSILRIQQVVRGDSAAYFCASSPRPTTGDSNQPQHFGDGTRLSIL.

J is TRBJ2-7 and V is TRBV28, with D perhaps TRBD1 (5 bases). The V and J ends lost 3 bases and 3 bases respectively, with 24 bases between them. Germline V gene data show CDR1 as MDHEN and CDR2 as SYDVKM. CDR3 size: 18 residues. The CDR3 loop reads CASSFVAYVGQDNYEQYF. CDR3 nucleotide sequence: TGTGCCAGCAGTTTCGTCGCATATGTGGGGCAGGACAACTACGAGCAGTACTTC.

The chain couples TRBV5-1 to TRBJ2-6; no clear D. V was trimmed by 5 bases and J by 0 bases, leaving 9 bases between them. Germline V lookup: CDR1 SGHRS, CDR2 YFSETQ. This CDR3 has 15 amino acids. DNA for the CDR3: TGCGCCAGCAGTTTAACAGCCTCTGGGGCCAACGTCCTGACTTTC. This encodes CASSLTASGANVLTF.

The chain is built from TRBV6-6 and TRBJ2-7, with 9 bases lining up with TRBD1. The trim removed 6 bases at V and 1 base at J, leaving 4 bases unmatched. This CDR3 has 14 amino acids. Germline assignment: CDR1 MNHNY and CDR2 SVGAGI (reference sequence). Here the CDR3 DNA reads TGTGCCAGCAGGGGGACAGGGCGGTCCTACGAGCAGTACTTC. Amino acid sequence: CASRGTGRSYEQYF.

The chain combines TRBV7-2 with TRBJ2-7; D is ambiguous. Trimming left V 1 base short and J 4 bases short, with 8 bases between. CDR3 length equals 13 residues. Germline V lookup: CDR1 SGHTA, CDR2 FQGNSA. DNA for the CDR3: TGTGCCAGCAGCTTAGATTACAGATACGAGCAGTACTTC. Translating it yields CASSLDYRYEQYF.

This chain's CDR3 is CASTNGGGTDEQYF. DNA of the CDR3: TGTGCCAGTACCAATGGGGGGGGAACTGACGAGCAGTACTTC. The V and J genes are TRBV19 and TRBJ2-7; 7 nucleotides match TRBD2. CDR1 and CDR2 from the germline V gene are LNHDA and SQIVND (reference sequence). This CDR3 is 14 amino acids long. After removal of 7 bases from V and 5 bases from J, the junction contained 11 bases not matched to a gene.

As DNA, the CDR3 is TGTGCCAGCAGCCAAGCTAGCGGGAGCTACGAGCAGTACTTC. Translating it yields CASSQASGSYEQYF. The genes are TRBV4-2 and TRBJ2-5; 10 nucleotides agree with TRBD2. Near its end, the DNA agrees better with TRBJ2-7, so the J call may be wrong. Germline V CDR1 and CDR2: LGHNA, YNFKEQ. This CDR3 has 14 amino acids.

This chain connects TRBV7-9 to TRBJ2-5; D is ambiguous. CDR3 length equals 13 residues. Trimming pared 3 bases from V and 3 bases from J, leaving 8 bases between. Germline-derived CDR1 and CDR2 are SEHNR and FQNEAQ (reference sequence). CDR3 protein: CASSFEPKETQYF. CDR3 sequence (DNA): TGTGCCAGCAGCTTTGAGCCTAAAGAGACCCAGTACTTC.

The chain recombines TRBV29-1 with TRBJ2-1, with 9 nucleotides matching TRBD1. The ends lost 6 bases at V and 4 bases at J; junction bases unmatched: 4. Germline-derived CDR1 and CDR2 are SQVTM and ANQGSEA. CDR3 length: 13 amino acids. The CDR3 DNA reads TGCAGCGTCCGCGGGACAGGGTACAATGAGCAGTTCTTC. Translation gives CSVRGTGYNEQFF.

This clone was counted a few times. This chain links TRBV30 with TRBJ1-1; D is ambiguous. This CDR3 has 12 residues. V dropped 4 bases and J dropped 0 bases, with 6 bases sitting between them. Germline-derived CDR1 and CDR2 are GTSNPN and SVGIG (reference sequence). For the CDR3, the DNA is TGTGCCTGGACCGGTATGAACACTGAAGCTTTCTTT. Protein product: CAWTGMNTEAFF. Combining the CDR3 with reference TRBV30 and TRBJ1-1 gives the whole variable domain SQTIHQWPATLVQPVGSPLSLECTVEGTSNPNLYWYRQAAGRGLQLLFYSVGIGQISSEVPQNLSASRPQDRQFILSSKKLLLSDSGFYLCAWTGMNTEAFFGQGTRLTVV.

The chain combines TRBV15 with TRBJ2-1, with 9 bases lining up with TRBD1. Germline V gives CDR1 LNHNV, CDR2 YYDKDF (reference sequence). With V trimmed by 0 bases and J by 5 bases, 8 bases remained unmatched. The CDR3 covers 17 residues. The CDR3 coding sequence is TGTGCCACCAGCAGAGATTTTGGGACAGGGCTAGACAATGAGCAGTTCTTC. It translates to CATSRDFGTGLDNEQFF.

The chain joins TRBV12-5 to TRBJ2-2, with D uncertain. This CDR3 is built from 12 residues. Germline lookup yields CDR1 LGHNT and CDR2 FRNRAP. The V end was cut by 0 bases, the J end by 11 bases, with 7 bases between. The CDR3 here is CASGLVGGELFF. The CDR3 DNA reads TGTGCTAGTGGTTTGGTAGGCGGAGAGCTGTTTTTT.

This chain uses TRBV5-4 with TRBJ2-6, with 7 bases lining up with TRBD2. After removal of 9 bases from V and 0 bases from J, the junction contained 9 bases not matched to a gene. Germline CDR1 reads SGHNT; CDR2 reads YYREEE (reference sequence). This CDR3 region has 16 residues. CDR3 loop: CATDQGGGSGANVLTF. The CDR3 DNA is TGTGCCACCGATCAAGGCGGGGGCTCTGGGGCCAACGTCCTGACTTTC.